This T cell receptor (beta chain) was identified during a study of blood T cell repertoires in COVID-19. Study background: The study drew acute and convalescent COVID-19 samples from the United States, Italy and Spain.

The CDR3 sequence is 15 residues long. The V end was cut by 0 bases, the J end by 4 bases, with 7 bases between. The V gene's germline CDR1 is LGHNA and CDR2 YNFKEQ. Per the study methods: Amplified reference gene primers provided the basis for estimating nucleated cell counts. The table came from immunoSEQ multiplex PCR; TCRdb's copy has only in-frame clones and leaves some out. The V and J calls and the clone size are those of that table, but D and trimming were determined from the DNA. The sample lists around 190,000 clones, about four fifths occurring once. One Seattle source followed patients from active infection through their disease course.

The source material was peripheral blood. The gene calls are TRBV4-2 and TRBJ1-6; no reliable D call. The clonotype was recovered from a woman aged 40 to 50 with COVID-19, enrolled during active disease. The CDR3 protein is CASSQERDYNSPLHF. The CDR3 bases are TGTGCCAGCAGCCAAGAGCGGGATTATAATTCACCCCTCCACTTT.